The T cell receptor beta chain under discussion was sequenced for a study of shared clonotypes between healthy human individuals. Study in general: Each donor's CD4 naive and CD4 memory cells filled three plates apiece, CD8 naive two, and CD8 memory one.

Notes on this clone: Its antigen remains unidentified.

Profiling relied on immunoSEQ multiplex PCR, and the TCRdb table lists in-frame clones only, not all of them. The sample yields about 530,000 clones, almost 97% seen once. Overall study findings and caveats: Across subsets, estimated richness was generally greater for naive than for memory populations. Rarefaction analysis demonstrated incomplete sorted-subset sequencing notwithstanding large depth.

The CDR3 extends over 12 amino acids. J lost 5 bases, V lost 4 bases, and 2 bases had no gene match. CDR1 is SGHRS and CDR2 is YFSETQ in the germline V gene. The clonotype comes from a woman aged 25-40 years in good health. Sample: naive CD4+ T cells sorted from blood. Subset indicated: CD45RA+ positively selected. V usage is TRBV5-1 and J usage is TRBJ2-7; TRBD1 agrees at 8 bases. CDR3: CASSNRGDEQYF. The CDR3 DNA sequence: TGCGCCAGCAGCAACAGGGGGGACGAGCAGTACTTC.